This T cell receptor (beta chain) came from a study of read filtering for tumor transcriptome and immune sequencing. Study-level information: Whole-transcriptome libraries were prepared after DNase treatment. IR-seq gave about 3.5 to 10.27 million TCR reads per sample; RNA-seq gave roughly 75 to 1,400. Broader study findings: In IR-seq, single-read clonotypes were roughly 80% of clonotypes but approximately 4% of reads.

As regards this clonotype: Its antigen is unidentified. The junction does not match germline at one end; this may be a read error.

From about 400 ng of RNA, a library with molecular barcoded alpha/delta and beta/gamma adaptors was made. TCRdb independently ran MiXCR on the reads; one entry per CDR3 protein. The data hold approximately 90,000 distinct CDR3 sequences, with around 12% observed a single time. Input material: a population of CD138-negative cells sorted from bone marrow. The clonotype comes from a donor over 35 with multiple myeloma.

CDR3 DNA: TGTGCCAGCAGCCAGGGGGAAATGAACACTGAAGCTCTCTTT. Translating gives CASSQGEMNTEALF. The chain recombines TRBV3-1 with TRBJ1-1; the D gene is possibly TRBD1 (5 bases). Germline V gives CDR1 LGHDT, CDR2 YNNKEL (reference sequence). The CDR3 has 14 residues.